What follows is one TCR beta chain and its context. Its antigen is currently unknown. The record originates from a study of cytomegalovirus exposure and HLA in healthy donors. Study summary: The use of the same platform for the roughly 120 validation repertoires and the roughly 730 first-cohort repertoires was reported by a later analysis.

Regarding the study as a whole: The dataset shows that most TCR sequences were rare, while some public TCRs occurred in many donors. Investigators reported under 200 TCR beta chains as tied to cytomegalovirus. Reports showed the classifier diagnosing cytomegalovirus status with high specificity and sensitivity.

The CDR3 loop spans 15 amino acids. The V segment lost 2 bases and the J segment 0 bases; nucleotides outside the gene matches: 1. Germline loops: CDR1 LGHNT, CDR2 FRNRAP. Sequencing was performed with immunoSEQ multiplex PCR; in TCRdb, only in-frame clones are kept and a portion is missing. This table holds around 130,000 clones, roughly 91% found once. This sequence joins TRBV12-5 and TRBJ2-1, with TRBD2 matching 7 bases. The sequence derives from a man aged 30 to 45 in good health and CMV-seronegative. Sequenced input: PBMCs. CDR3 region: CASGLRGVSYNEQFF. The CDR3 bases are TGTGCTAGTGGTTTGCGGGGGGTCTCCTACAATGAGCAGTTCTTC. The complete variable domain, with remaining parts taken from reference TRBV12-5 and TRBJ2-1, reads DARVTQTPRHKVTEMGQEVTMRCQPILGHNTVFWYRQTMMQGLELLAYFRNRAPLDDSGMPKDRFSAEMPDATLATLKIQPSEPRDSAVYFCASGLRGVSYNEQFFGPGTRLTVL.